The 32 T cell receptor beta chains below come from one sample, sequenced in a study of cytomegalovirus exposure and HLA in healthy donors. This table comes from immunoSEQ multiplex PCR, and its TCRdb copy is limited to in-frame clones, with some not included. This sample has under 80,000 clones, with over 85% found just once. Sequenced material: PBMCs. Receptors were obtained from a woman under 30 in good health and CMV-seronegative.

V usage is TRBV28 and J usage is TRBJ2-1; TRBD2 agrees at 11 bases. Germline CDR1 reads MDHEN; CDR2 reads SYDVKM. The CDR3 is 14 residues long. V shed 8 bases and J 13 bases; nucleotides not matched to a gene: 13. CDR3: CASFDELAGGIQFF. In nucleotides, the CDR3 is TGTGCCAGCTTCGACGAGCTAGCGGGAGGTATTCAGTTCTTC.

This clone was seen just once. The chain joins TRBV6-5 to TRBJ1-4, with D uncertain. CDR1 is MNHEY, CDR2 SVGAGI, per germline. Trimming left V 5 bases short and J 4 bases short, with 11 bases between. CDR3 length: 14 amino acids. In nucleotides, the CDR3 is TGTGCCAGCAGTAGCGGGCATCTTAATGAAAAACTGTTTTTT. Translated, it gives CASSSGHLNEKLFF.

CDR3 bases: TGTGCCTGGGCCCCGGGACAGCTCTACGAGCAGTACTTC. This sequence encodes CAWAPGQLYEQYF. V and J are TRBV30 and TRBJ2-7; 7 nucleotides line up with TRBD1. Germline lookup yields CDR1 GTSNPN and CDR2 SVGIG (reference sequence). Losses at the gene ends were 5 bases for V and 3 bases for J; bases not matched to a gene: 7. This CDR3 has 13 amino acids.

V usage is TRBV27 and J usage is TRBJ2-3; D may be TRBD2 (5 bases). CDR3 size: 14 residues. V was clipped by 0 bases and J by 6 bases, with 10 bases between them. Germline loops: CDR1 MNHEY, CDR2 SMNVEV (reference sequence). The CDR3 nucleotides read TGTGCCAGCAGTTTATCGATACGGGGTGATACGCAGTATTTT. Translating gives CASSLSIRGDTQYF.

V is TRBV18 and J is TRBJ2-3, with D uncertain. The V end lost 0 bases, the J end lost 1 base, and 5 bases lay between the germline ends. This CDR3 region has 14 residues. Germline V gene lookup returns CDR1 KGHSH and CDR2 LQKENI. The CDR3: CASSPPLRTDTQYF. In DNA form, the CDR3 reads TGTGCCAGCTCACCACCCCTTCGCACAGATACGCAGTATTTT.

V is TRBV11-3 and J is TRBJ2-5, with a weak D call TRBD2 (7 bases). Germline CDR1 is SGHNT and CDR2 is YENEEA. Trimming pared 5 bases from V and 5 bases from J, leaving 15 bases between. The CDR3 totals 14 residues. The CDR3 protein is CASSDGGLWETQYF. CDR3 DNA: TGTGCCAGCAGCGACGGGGGGCTATGGGAGACCCAGTACTTC.

This clone was seen a handful of times. The rearrangement links TRBV9 to TRBJ2-3, with D uncertain. V lost 4 bases, J lost 0 bases, and 9 bases lay in between. Germline V lookup: CDR1 SGDLS, CDR2 YYNGEE. CDR3 length: 14 amino acids. The CDR3 region is CASSPHGSTDTQYF. The CDR3 nucleotides are TGTGCCAGCAGCCCCCACGGTAGCACAGATACGCAGTATTTT.

The CDR3 DNA reads TGTGCCAGCAGCCCCCCCGGGAACAATGAGCAGTTCTTC. Residues: CASSPPGNNEQFF. The chain has TRBV9 and TRBJ2-1; TRBD2 might be the D (5 bases). The ends were cut back, 4 bases at V and 5 bases at J, with 10 bases in the middle. Per the germline V gene, CDR1 is SGDLS and CDR2 is YYNGEE. This CDR3 has 13 residues.

This chain connects TRBV6-5 to TRBJ1-4; the match to TRBD1 covers 9 bases. CDR1 is MNHEY and CDR2 is SVGAGI in the germline V gene. The CDR3 loop spans 14 amino acids. After removal of 6 bases from V and 5 bases from J, the junction contained 4 bases not matched to a gene. The DNA for the CDR3 is TGTGCCAGCAGCACCGGGACAGGGAATGAAAAACTGTTTTTT. Protein product: CASSTGTGNEKLFF.

This clone was seen once. The same CDR3 also results from other DNA sequences found in this sample. This CDR3 reads CASSYGGSGANVLTF. DNA of the CDR3: TGTGCCAGCAGTTATGGAGGTTCTGGGGCCAACGTCCTGACTTTC. The rearrangement links TRBV6-5 to TRBJ2-6; maybe TRBD2 (5 bases). The CDR3 is 15 residues long. The germline V gene has CDR1 MNHEY and CDR2 SVGAGI. The ends were cut back, 3 bases at V and 1 base at J, with 7 bases in the middle.

The rearrangement links TRBV5-1 to TRBJ2-1; 9 nucleotides match TRBD2. This CDR3 spans 14 amino acids. Per the germline V gene, CDR1 is SGHRS and CDR2 is YFSETQ. V was pared by 7 bases and J by 0 bases, with 2 bases of the junction left unmatched. In nucleotides, the CDR3 is TGCGCCAGCTATAGCGGGAGCTCCTACAATGAGCAGTTCTTC. Residues: CASYSGSSYNEQFF.

The CDR3, as DNA: TGTGCCAGCAGCTTAGTAGGGGTTGCCACCGGGGAGCTGTTTTTT. It yields the protein CASSLVGVATGELFF. The chain has TRBV7-8 and TRBJ2-2; the D gene is possibly TRBD1 (5 bases). CDR1 and CDR2 (germline): SGHVS, FQNEAQ. The CDR3 is made up of 15 amino acids. The ends were cut back, 1 base at V and 4 bases at J, with 10 bases in the middle.

The rearrangement uses TRBV5-5 and TRBJ1-1; D is unclear. Germline CDR1 SGHKS, CDR2 YYEKEE (reference sequence). The CDR3 totals 13 residues. V lost 4 bases and J lost 6, with 13 bases in between. CDR3 amino acids: CASSTGGVPEAFF. In nucleotides, the CDR3 is TGTGCCAGCAGCACCGGCGGGGTACCTGAAGCTTTCTTT.

The genes are TRBV5-1 and TRBJ2-2, with 12 bases identical to TRBD1. Germline V gene sequence: CDR1 SGHRS, CDR2 YFSETQ. V was pared by 4 bases and J by 5 bases, with 3 bases of the junction left unmatched. CDR3 length: 15 residues. CDR3 nucleotides: TGCGCCAGCAGCATGGGACAGGGGGCAACCGGGGAGCTGTTTTTT. The encoded protein is CASSMGQGATGELFF.

This sequence joins TRBV7-8 and TRBJ2-5; 8 positions agree with TRBD1. The CDR3 is 16 amino acids. Unmatched junction bases numbered 14, after V lost 5 bases and J lost 6 bases. From germline, CDR1 is SGHVS and CDR2 FQNEAQ. In nucleotides, the CDR3 is TGTGCCAGCAGCCATCACGGACAGGGATCGGCAAAGACCCAGTACTTC. Its protein is CASSHHGQGSAKTQYF.

The chain couples TRBV7-2 to TRBJ2-5, with D possibly matching TRBD2 (5 bases). Germline V lookup: CDR1 SGHTA, CDR2 FQGNSA. This CDR3 spans 15 amino acids. The V gene lost 2 bases and the J gene lost 5 bases, with 15 bases spanning the gap. The CDR3 reads CASSLSSVRGETQYF. DNA of the CDR3: TGTGCCAGCAGCTTAAGTAGTGTGCGCGGGGAGACCCAGTACTTC.

The V and J genes are TRBV5-6 and TRBJ1-2; TRBD1 matches at 8 bases. This CDR3 has 14 residues. From germline, CDR1 is SGHDT and CDR2 YYEEEE. Trimming removed 4 bases from V and 3 bases from J; junction bases left unmatched: 5. In nucleotides, the CDR3 is TGTGCCAGCAGCGACCAGGGGGCGGACTATGGCTACACCTTC. Translating gives CASSDQGADYGYTF.

This clone showed up just a few times. The gene calls are TRBV10-2 and TRBJ2-1, with 8 bases aligning to TRBD1. CDR1 WSHSY and CDR2 SAAADI come from the germline V gene. CDR3 length: 13 amino acids. Trimming removed 6 bases from V and 3 bases from J; junction bases left unmatched: 1. CDR3 DNA sequence: TGCGCCAGCAGGACAGGGGTCTACAATGAGCAGTTCTTC. As protein: CASRTGVYNEQFF.

The V and J genes are TRBV28 and TRBJ1-5, with D maybe TRBD1 (6 bases). The CDR3 covers 18 residues. The germline V gene encodes CDR1 MDHEN and CDR2 SYDVKM. V was cut by 3 bases and J by 3 bases, with 21 bases left in between. In DNA form, the CDR3 reads TGTGCCAGCAGTTTGACACAGGGAATTTCAGCGGCCAATCAGCCCCAGCATTTT. Protein sequence: CASSLTQGISAANQPQHF. The full variable domain, completed using reference TRBV28 and TRBJ1-5, is DVKVTQSSRYLVKRTGEKVFLECVQDMDHENMFWYRQDPGLGLRLIYFSYDVKMKEKGDIPEGYSVSREKKERFSLILESASTNQTSMYLCASSLTQGISAANQPQHFGDGTRLSIL.

This rearrangement joins TRBV4-3 to TRBJ2-2; possible D gene TRBD2, 6 bases. There are 13 residues in the CDR3. V was pared by 4 bases and J by 7 bases, with 10 bases between. Germline V CDR1 and CDR2: LGHNA, YSLEER. This chain's CDR3 is CASSRGEHGELFF. In DNA form, the CDR3 reads TGCGCCAGCAGCCGGGGGGAGCACGGGGAGCTGTTTTTT.

The gene calls are TRBV7-7 and TRBJ1-5, with D perhaps matching TRBD1 (6 bases). The CDR3 length is 15 residues. In germline, CDR1 is SSHAT, CDR2 FNYEAQ (reference sequence). The CDR3 region is CAMEDSKYSNQPQHF. In nucleotides, the CDR3 is TGTGCTATGGAGGACAGCAAATATAGCAATCAGCCCCAGCATTTT.

In its sample, this clone was seen once. The chain combines TRBV11-2 with TRBJ2-2; D uncertain. The CDR3 contains 15 residues. CDR1 is SGHAT, CDR2 FQNNGV, per germline. V was shortened by 2 bases and J by 4 bases, with 11 bases between the two germline ends. CDR3 protein: CASSLITISTGELFF. The CDR3, as DNA: TGTGCCAGCAGCTTAATAACAATCAGCACCGGGGAGCTGTTTTTT.

The chain combines TRBV2 with TRBJ2-7, with a possible D match to TRBD1 (6 bases). The CDR3 length is 14 residues. Germline V CDR1 and CDR2: SNHLY, FYNNEI. The germline V and J ends were trimmed by 5 bases and 6 bases, with 17 bases remaining between them. The CDR3 region has the DNA TGTGCCAGCAGTCCTCAACAGGGTCTAGGCGAGCAGTACTTC. Its protein product is CASSPQQGLGEQYF. Filled out from reference TRBV2 and TRBJ2-7, the complete variable domain reads EPEVTQTPSHQVTQMGQEVILRCVPISNHLYFYWYRQILGQKVEFLVSFYNNEISEKSEIFDDQFSVERPDGSNFTLKIRSTKLEDSAMYFCASSPQQGLGEQYFGPGTRLTVT.

V and J are TRBV27 and TRBJ1-1, with TRBD1 as a possible D gene (5 bases). Germline CDR1 MNHEY, CDR2 SMNVEV (reference sequence). The CDR3 length is 15 residues. The ends were cut back, 5 bases at V and 4 bases at J, with 17 bases in the middle. Here the CDR3 DNA reads TGTGCCAGCAGTCCTTTCAGGGAGGGTAGCACTGAAGCTTTCTTT. This translates into CASSPFREGSTEAFF.

The sample holds one count of this clone. This CDR3 reads CASSFLAGGTYEQYF. The CDR3 DNA reads TGTGCCAGCAGCTTCTTGGCGGGGGGAACCTACGAGCAGTACTTC. The chain recombines TRBV13 with TRBJ2-7, with 8 nucleotides matching TRBD2. After removal of 3 bases from V and 2 bases from J, the junction contained 6 bases not matched to a gene. CDR1 and CDR2 from the germline V gene are PRHDT and FYEKMQ (reference sequence). This CDR3 is 15 amino acids long.

This clone was found once. The CDR3 sequence: CAGSAAGPSSTDTQYF. CDR3 nucleotide sequence: TGTGCCGGAAGCGCAGCCGGTCCCTCTAGCACAGATACGCAGTATTTT. V gene TRBV2 combines with J gene TRBJ2-3; the D is unclear. Germline V gene lookup returns CDR1 SNHLY and CDR2 FYNNEI. The CDR3 runs to 16 residues. V lost 11 bases and J 0 bases, leaving 21 bases between the germline ends.

V usage is TRBV6-1 and J usage is TRBJ2-5, with 7 bases lining up with TRBD1. CDR3 size: 15 residues. The V segment lost 2 bases and the J segment 1 base; nucleotides outside the gene matches: 4. Germline values: CDR1 MNHNS, CDR2 SASEGT. As DNA, the CDR3 is TGTGCCAGCAGTGAATTCGAGGGGGCCCAAGAGACCCAGTACTTC. Its translation: CASSEFEGAQETQYF.

In nucleotides, the CDR3 is TGTGCCAGCAGTGAACCAGGGTATCAGCCCCAGCATTTT. Protein sequence: CASSEPGYQPQHF. The chain combines TRBV6-1 with TRBJ1-5; the D gene is possibly TRBD1 (5 bases). Germline V gives CDR1 MNHNS, CDR2 SASEGT. The CDR3 is 13 amino acids. V lost 2 bases to trimming and J lost 5 bases, with 7 bases between them.

The chain joins TRBV6-1 to TRBJ1-2, with D perhaps TRBD1 (5 bases). Trimming pared 4 bases from V and 5 bases from J, leaving 8 bases between. The CDR3 runs to 12 residues. Germline CDR1 reads MNHNS; CDR2 reads SASEGT. DNA for the CDR3: TGTGCCAGCAGTGGACAGCTTTATGGCTACACCTTC. It encodes CASSGQLYGYTF.

For the CDR3, the DNA is TGTGCCAGCAGCCAAGATCTGGTCGCAGGGGTTTTTGGCTACACCTTC. It codes for CASSQDLVAGVFGYTF. V gene TRBV4-2 combines with J gene TRBJ1-2; maybe TRBD1 (6 bases). V was trimmed by 0 bases and J by 7 bases, leaving 18 bases between them. In germline, CDR1 is LGHNA, CDR2 YNFKEQ. The CDR3 is 16 residues long.

The genes are TRBV28 and TRBJ1-2; D possibly corresponds to TRBD1 (5 bases). Trimming removed 2 bases at V and 4 bases at J, with 5 bases between. The CDR3 sequence is 12 residues long. In germline, CDR1 is MDHEN, CDR2 SYDVKM. CDR3 DNA: TGTGCCAGCAGTTTACAGGGCTATGGCTACACCTTC. Translation: CASSLQGYGYTF.

This chain joins TRBV6-6 and TRBJ2-1; D is perhaps TRBD1 (6 bases). CDR3 length equals 13 residues. Germline values: CDR1 MNHNY, CDR2 SVGAGI (reference sequence). Trimming removed 2 bases at V and 6 bases at J, with 8 bases between. Written as DNA, the CDR3 is TGTGCCAGCAGTTACATACAGGGCAATGAGCAGTTCTTC. Translating gives CASSYIQGNEQFF.